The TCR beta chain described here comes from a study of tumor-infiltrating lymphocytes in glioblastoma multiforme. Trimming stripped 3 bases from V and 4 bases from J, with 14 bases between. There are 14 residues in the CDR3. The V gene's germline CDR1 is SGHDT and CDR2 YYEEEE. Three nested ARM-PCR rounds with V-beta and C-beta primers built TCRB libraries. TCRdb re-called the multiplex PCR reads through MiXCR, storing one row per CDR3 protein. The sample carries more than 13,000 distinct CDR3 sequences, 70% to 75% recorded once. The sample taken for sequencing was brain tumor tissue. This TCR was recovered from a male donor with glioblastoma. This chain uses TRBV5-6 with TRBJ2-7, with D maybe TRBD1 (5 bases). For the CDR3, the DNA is TGTGCCAGCAGCTATGCTATGCAGGGATACGAGCAGTACTTC. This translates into CASSYAMQGYEQYF.